The present TCR beta chain was sequenced within a study of cytomegalovirus exposure and HLA in healthy donors. Amplification used 60 Vbeta primers and 13 Jbeta primers. Sequencing used immunoSEQ multiplex PCR; TCRdb keeps in-frame clones, though not all of them. The sample holds some 150,000 clones; around 65% are singletons and the top ten take 2.5% to 3.5%. Germline lookup yields CDR1 KGHSH and CDR2 LQKENI. The CDR3 totals 15 residues. The V end was cut by 2 bases, the J end by 5 bases, with 15 bases between. This clone was counted once. The rearrangement joins TRBV18 to TRBJ2-5; D is ambiguous. The sample was PBMCs. The receptor was derived from a woman aged 30 to 39 in good health and CMV-seropositive. CDR3 protein: CASSPGSWVGETQYF. The CDR3 nucleotides read TGTGCCAGCTCACCAGGATCGTGGGTGGGCGAGACCCAGTACTTC.